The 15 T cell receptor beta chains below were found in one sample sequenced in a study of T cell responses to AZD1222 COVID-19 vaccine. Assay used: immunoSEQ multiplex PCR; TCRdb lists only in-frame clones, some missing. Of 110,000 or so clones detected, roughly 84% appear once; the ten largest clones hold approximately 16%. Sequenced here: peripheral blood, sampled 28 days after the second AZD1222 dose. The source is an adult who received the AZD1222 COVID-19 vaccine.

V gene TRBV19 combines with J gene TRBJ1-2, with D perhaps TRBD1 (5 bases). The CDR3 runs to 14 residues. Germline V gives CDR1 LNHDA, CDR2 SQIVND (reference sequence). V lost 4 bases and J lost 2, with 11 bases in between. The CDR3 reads CASSTRDGNYGYTF. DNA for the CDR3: TGTGCCAGTAGTACCCGGGACGGAAACTATGGCTACACCTTC.

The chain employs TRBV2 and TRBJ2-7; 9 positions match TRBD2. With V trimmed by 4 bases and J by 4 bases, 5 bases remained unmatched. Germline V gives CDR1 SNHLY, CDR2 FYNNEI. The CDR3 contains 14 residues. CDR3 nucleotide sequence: TGTGCCAGCAGTGCGCCTCTAGCGGGGTACGAGCAGTACTTC. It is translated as CASSAPLAGYEQYF.

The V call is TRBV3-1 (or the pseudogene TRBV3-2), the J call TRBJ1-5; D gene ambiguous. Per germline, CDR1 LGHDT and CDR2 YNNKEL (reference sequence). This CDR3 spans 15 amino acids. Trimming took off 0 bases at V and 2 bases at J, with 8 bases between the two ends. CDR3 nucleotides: TGTGCCAGCAGCCAAGATAGTACAGGCAATCAGCCCCAGCATTTT. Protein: CASSQDSTGNQPQHF.

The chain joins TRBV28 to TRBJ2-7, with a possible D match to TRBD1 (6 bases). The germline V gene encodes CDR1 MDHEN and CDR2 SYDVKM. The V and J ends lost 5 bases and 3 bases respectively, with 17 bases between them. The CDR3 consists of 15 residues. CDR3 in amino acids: CASSSKQGFSYEQYF. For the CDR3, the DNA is TGTGCCAGCAGTAGTAAACAGGGATTTAGCTACGAGCAGTACTTC.

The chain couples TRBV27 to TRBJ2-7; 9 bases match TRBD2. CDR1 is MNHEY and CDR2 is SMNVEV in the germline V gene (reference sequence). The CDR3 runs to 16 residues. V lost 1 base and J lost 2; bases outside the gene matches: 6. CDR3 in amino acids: CASSLFGGRATYEQYF. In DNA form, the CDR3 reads TGTGCCAGCAGTTTATTTGGCGGGAGGGCGACCTACGAGCAGTACTTC.

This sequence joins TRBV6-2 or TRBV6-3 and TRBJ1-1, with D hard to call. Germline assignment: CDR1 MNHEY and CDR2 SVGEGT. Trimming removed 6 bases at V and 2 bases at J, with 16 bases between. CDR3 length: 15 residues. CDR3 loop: CASSSYAFRNTEAFF. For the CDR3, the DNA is TGTGCCAGCAGCTCATACGCCTTCAGAAACACTGAAGCTTTCTTT.

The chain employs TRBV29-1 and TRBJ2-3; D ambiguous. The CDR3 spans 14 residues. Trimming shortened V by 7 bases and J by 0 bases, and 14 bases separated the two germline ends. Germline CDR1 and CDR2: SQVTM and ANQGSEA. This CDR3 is CSGALTASTDTQYF. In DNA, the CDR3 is TGCAGCGGGGCTCTAACAGCTAGCACAGATACGCAGTATTTT.

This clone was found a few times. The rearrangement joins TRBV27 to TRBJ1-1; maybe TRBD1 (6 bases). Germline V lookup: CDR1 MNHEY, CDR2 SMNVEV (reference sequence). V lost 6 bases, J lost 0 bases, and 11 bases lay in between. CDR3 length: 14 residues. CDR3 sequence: CASRGAGVNTEAFF. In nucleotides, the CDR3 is TGTGCCAGCAGGGGGGCAGGGGTGAACACTGAAGCTTTCTTT.

The CDR3 DNA follows: TGTGCCAGCAGCCGATCCGGGACTACCTACAATGAGCAGTTCTTC. It encodes CASSRSGTTYNEQFF. The chain employs TRBV11-3 and TRBJ2-1, with 7 bases matching TRBD2. Per germline, CDR1 SGHNT and CDR2 YENEEA. Trimming at V came to 5 bases and at J to 2 bases, leaving 6 bases not matched to a gene. The CDR3 contains 15 residues.

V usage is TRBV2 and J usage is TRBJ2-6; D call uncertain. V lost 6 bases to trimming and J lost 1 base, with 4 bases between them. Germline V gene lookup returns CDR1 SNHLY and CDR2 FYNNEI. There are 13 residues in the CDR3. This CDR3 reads CASRASGANVLTF. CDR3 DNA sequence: TGTGCCAGCAGGGCATCTGGGGCCAACGTCCTGACTTTC. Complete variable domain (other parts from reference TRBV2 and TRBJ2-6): EPEVTQTPSHQVTQMGQEVILRCVPISNHLYFYWYRQILGQKVEFLVSFYNNEISEKSEIFDDQFSVERPDGSNFTLKIRSTKLEDSAMYFCASRASGANVLTFGAGSRLTVL.

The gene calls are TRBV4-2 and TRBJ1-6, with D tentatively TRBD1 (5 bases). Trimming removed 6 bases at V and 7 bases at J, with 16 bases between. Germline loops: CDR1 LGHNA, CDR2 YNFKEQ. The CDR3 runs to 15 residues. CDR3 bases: TGTGCCAGCAGTCCCACCGGGACCGTCAATTCACCCCTCCACTTT. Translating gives CASSPTGTVNSPLHF.

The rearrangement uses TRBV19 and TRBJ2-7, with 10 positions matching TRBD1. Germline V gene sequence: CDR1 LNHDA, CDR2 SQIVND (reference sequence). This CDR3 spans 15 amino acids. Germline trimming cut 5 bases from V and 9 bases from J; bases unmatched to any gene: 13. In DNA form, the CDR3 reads TGTGCCAGTAGTCCAAGGACAGGGGGGGACACGGGGCAGTACTTC. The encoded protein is CASSPRTGGDTGQYF.

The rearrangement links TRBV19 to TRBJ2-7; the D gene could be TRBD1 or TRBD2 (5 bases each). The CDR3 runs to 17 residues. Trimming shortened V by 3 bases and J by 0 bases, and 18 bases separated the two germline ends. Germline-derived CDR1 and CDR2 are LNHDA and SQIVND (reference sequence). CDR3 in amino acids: CASSIRDEDTSSYEQYF. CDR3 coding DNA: TGTGCCAGTAGTATCAGGGACGAAGATACAAGCTCCTACGAGCAGTACTTC.

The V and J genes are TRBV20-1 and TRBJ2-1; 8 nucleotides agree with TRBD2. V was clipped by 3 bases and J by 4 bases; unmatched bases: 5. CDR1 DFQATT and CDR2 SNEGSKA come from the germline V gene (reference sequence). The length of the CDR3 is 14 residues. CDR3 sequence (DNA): TGCAGTGCTAGTCACCCGGGGGGGTACAATGAGCAGTTCTTC. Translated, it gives CSASHPGGYNEQFF.

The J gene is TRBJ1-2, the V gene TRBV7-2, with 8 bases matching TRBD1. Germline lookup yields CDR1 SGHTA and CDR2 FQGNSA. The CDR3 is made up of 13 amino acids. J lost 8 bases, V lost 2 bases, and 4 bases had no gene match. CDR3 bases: TGTGCCAGCAGCTTAAACTCAGGGGGCGGCTACACCTTC. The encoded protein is CASSLNSGGGYTF.